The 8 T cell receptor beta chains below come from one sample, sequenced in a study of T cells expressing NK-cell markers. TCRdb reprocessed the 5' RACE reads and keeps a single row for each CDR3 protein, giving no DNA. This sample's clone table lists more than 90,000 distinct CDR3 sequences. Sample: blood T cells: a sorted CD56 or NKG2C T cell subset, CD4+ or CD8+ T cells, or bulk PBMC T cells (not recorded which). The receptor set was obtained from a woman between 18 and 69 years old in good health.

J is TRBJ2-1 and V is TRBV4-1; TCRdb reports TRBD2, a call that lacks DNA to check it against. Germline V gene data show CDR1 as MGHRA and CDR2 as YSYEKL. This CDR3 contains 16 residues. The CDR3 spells CASSQESSGGADEQFF.

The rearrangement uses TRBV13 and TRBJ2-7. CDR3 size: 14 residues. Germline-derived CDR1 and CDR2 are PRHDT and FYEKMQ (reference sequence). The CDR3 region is CASSLVASPYEQYF.

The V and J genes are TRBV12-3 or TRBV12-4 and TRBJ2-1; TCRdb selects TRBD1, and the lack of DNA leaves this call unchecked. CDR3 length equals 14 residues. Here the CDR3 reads CASSSDRVYNEQFF.

This chain's CDR3 is CSVVAGGPYEQYF. This rearrangement joins TRBV29-1 to TRBJ2-7. The length of the CDR3 is 13 residues. Per the germline V gene, CDR1 is SQVTM and CDR2 is ANQGSEA.

CDR3 residues: CSANLESHEQFF. This chain connects TRBV20-1 to TRBJ2-1. CDR3 size: 12 residues. Germline assignment: CDR1 DFQATT and CDR2 SNEGSKA (reference sequence).

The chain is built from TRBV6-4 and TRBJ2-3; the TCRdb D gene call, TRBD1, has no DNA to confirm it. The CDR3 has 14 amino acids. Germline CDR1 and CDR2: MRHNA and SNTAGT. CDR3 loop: CASSDGQNTDTQYF.

The CDR3 loop is CSATRGREPGEAFF. This chain links TRBV20-1 with TRBJ1-1. Germline-derived CDR1 and CDR2 are DFQATT and SNEGSKA (reference sequence). CDR3 length: 14 amino acids.

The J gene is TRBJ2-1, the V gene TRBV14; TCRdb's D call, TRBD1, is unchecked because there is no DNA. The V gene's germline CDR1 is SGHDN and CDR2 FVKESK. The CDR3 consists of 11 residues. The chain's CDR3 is CASGPPYEQFF.